The 27 T cell receptor beta chains given below trace back to one sample, sequenced in a study of blood T cells in healthy people across ages. For the second PCR, which ran for about 7 to 12 cycles, a sample-barcoded 5' primer and a J-beta primer mix were used. MiXCR, applied by TCRdb to the 5' RACE reads, yields one record per CDR3 protein. The data hold roughly 930,000 distinct CDR3 sequences, with roughly 52% observed a single time. The sample consisted of blood. Source of these receptors: a man aged 25 to 40 in good health.

The chain is built from TRBV6-6 and TRBJ1-1; possibly TRBD1 for D (5 bases). V was cut by 6 bases and J by 1 base, with 12 bases left in between. CDR1 is MNHNY, CDR2 SVGAGI, per germline (reference sequence). This CDR3 contains 14 residues. CDR3 in amino acids: CASSNGDPNTEAFF. CDR3 DNA: TGTGCCAGCAGCAATGGGGACCCGAACACTGAAGCTTTCTTT.

This clonotype was counted a few times. This chain joins TRBV2 and TRBJ2-3; TRBD2 is a possible D gene (5 bases). The germline V gene encodes CDR1 SNHLY and CDR2 FYNNEI. V shed 6 bases and J shed 0 bases, with 13 bases lying between them. This CDR3 comprises 15 residues. As DNA, the CDR3 is TGTGCCAGCAGGGGTGGGAGCCTTAGCACAGATACGCAGTATTTT. It yields the protein CASRGGSLSTDTQYF.

A remark on this clonotype: Mismatch with germline at one junction end may stem from a read error. The chain uses TRBV4-1 and TRBJ2-1; 7 bases fit TRBD1. This CDR3 is 16 amino acids long. CDR1 is MGHRA, CDR2 YSYEKL, per germline. In DNA, the CDR3 is TGCGCCAGCAGCCAAGAACGGCAGGGGGTGCTCAATGAGCGGTTCTTC. Residues: CASSQERQGVLNERFF.

The chain employs TRBV6-1 and TRBJ2-4; either TRBD1 or TRBD2 may supply D (5 bases each). The end of the DNA is better explained by TRBJ2-7, so the J call may be wrong. Germline CDR1 and CDR2: MNHNS and SASEGT. The CDR3 extends over 15 amino acids. The CDR3 here is CASSEEEAGPHEQYF. Here the CDR3 DNA reads TGTGCCAGCAGTGAAGAGGAGGCAGGGCCACACGAGCAGTACTTC.

There are a few counts of this clonotype. This rearrangement joins TRBV4-1 to TRBJ1-2, with TRBD1 as a possible D gene (5 bases). The V end was cut by 1 base, the J end by 4 bases, with 16 bases between. The CDR3 extends over 16 amino acids. Germline CDR1 reads MGHRA; CDR2 reads YSYEKL. The CDR3 nucleotides read TGCGCCAGCAGCCAAGGAGGGACGGTCAGGACCTATGGCTACACCTTC. It encodes CASSQGGTVRTYGYTF.

J is TRBJ1-1 and V is TRBV6-2 or TRBV6-3; D gene uncertain. V lost 8 bases and J lost 1, with 11 bases in between. This CDR3 contains 13 residues. Looked up from germline, CDR1 is MNHEY and CDR2 is SVGEGT. The CDR3 region has the DNA TGTGCCAGCGCTAAGGCAGGGAACACTGAAGCTTTCTTT. This encodes CASAKAGNTEAFF.

J is TRBJ2-1 and V is TRBV29-1; possibly TRBD1 for D (5 bases). V gave up 3 bases and J gave up 1 base, with 10 bases separating them. Germline CDR1 is SQVTM and CDR2 is ANQGSEA. This CDR3 region has 14 residues. CDR3 amino acids: CSVDGAGSYNEQFF. The CDR3 region has the DNA TGCAGCGTTGATGGGGCAGGATCCTACAATGAGCAGTTCTTC.

The CDR3 DNA follows: TGCGCCAGCACCCGGAGGTATCAAGGAAAGACCCAGTACTTC. Translating it yields CASTRRYQGKTQYF. The rearrangement joins TRBV5-1 to TRBJ2-5, with D possibly matching TRBD2 (5 bases). This CDR3 has 14 residues. Germline V gene lookup returns CDR1 SGHRS and CDR2 YFSETQ. Trimming removed 6 bases from V and 6 bases from J, with 18 bases in between.

The chain employs TRBV28 and TRBJ2-6; the D gene could be TRBD1 or TRBD2 (5 bases each). This CDR3 region has 14 residues. The germline V and J ends were trimmed by 5 bases and 3 bases, with 8 bases remaining between them. CDR1 and CDR2 from the germline V gene are MDHEN and SYDVKM. The CDR3 nucleotides read TGTGCCAGCAGTCAGGGAGATGGGGCCAACGTCCTGACTTTC. Its translation: CASSQGDGANVLTF.

This clonotype has just a few counts. V is TRBV27 and J is TRBJ2-3; TRBD1 matches 7 bases. V shed 3 bases, J shed 5 bases, and the junction held 17 bases outside the gene matches. Looked up from germline, CDR1 is MNHEY and CDR2 is SMNVEV (reference sequence). The CDR3 runs 18 residues. CDR3 sequence reads: CASSFLRQRGRARDTQYF. The CDR3 coding sequence is TGTGCCAGCAGTTTTTTACGACAGAGGGGGCGCGCGAGAGATACGCAGTATTTT.

This rearrangement joins TRBV7-2 to TRBJ2-5, with 10 bases fitting TRBD2. The V gene's germline CDR1 is SGHTA and CDR2 FQGNSA. The CDR3 consists of 13 residues. The V segment lost 8 bases and the J segment 1 base; nucleotides outside the gene matches: 1. The CDR3 here is CASGLAVQETQYF. In DNA form, the CDR3 reads TGTGCCAGCGGACTAGCGGTCCAAGAGACCCAGTACTTC.

The rearrangement joins TRBV7-9 to TRBJ1-2; D not resolved. The CDR3 contains 14 residues. Germline CDR1 SEHNR, CDR2 FQNEAQ (reference sequence). The V gene lost 2 bases and the J gene lost 7 bases, with 14 bases spanning the gap. The CDR3 here is CASSLPGVRAGYTF. The CDR3 DNA follows: TGTGCCAGCAGCTTACCGGGTGTGCGGGCTGGCTACACCTTC.

The chain's CDR3 is CASSHIPGAGIDTEAFF. The CDR3 bases are TGTGCCAGCAGCCACATTCCCGGTGCGGGGATTGACACTGAAGCTTTCTTT. This chain joins TRBV11-2 and TRBJ1-1, with D unresolved. In germline, CDR1 is SGHAT, CDR2 FQNNGV. The V end lost 5 bases, the J end lost 3 bases, and 22 bases lay between the germline ends. The CDR3 has 17 residues. Based on the CDR3 plus reference TRBV11-2 and TRBJ1-1, the full variable domain is EAGVAQSPRYKIIEKRQSVAFWCNPISGHATLYWYQQILGQGPKLLIQFQNNGVVDDSQLPKDRFSAERLKGVDSTLKIQPAKLEDSAVYLCASSHIPGAGIDTEAFFGQGTRLTVV.

Many counts were recorded for this clonotype. This chain links TRBV12-3 or TRBV12-4 with TRBJ1-1; 7 bases fit TRBD1. The CDR3 has 13 amino acids. V trimming: 6 bases; J trimming: 8 bases; junction bases outside the gene matches: 9. The CDR3: CASRRDSQAEAFF. In DNA, the CDR3 is TGTGCCAGCAGGAGGGACAGCCAGGCAGAAGCTTTCTTT.

This clonotype appeared a few times. This may be a read error: a much more frequent sequence differs by one nucleotide. The chain recombines TRBV29-1 with TRBJ2-1, with D maybe TRBD2 (5 bases). The last part of the DNA fits TRBJ2-7 better; the J call may be wrong. The V gene's germline CDR1 is SQVTM and CDR2 ANQGSEA. The CDR3 extends over 13 amino acids. The DNA of the CDR3 is TGCAGCGTTGTACTAGTGTCCTACAATGAGCAGTACTTC. This encodes CSVVLVSYNEQYF.

This sequence joins TRBV9 and TRBJ2-7, with a weak D call TRBD1 (5 bases). The J call may not be correct, given that the DNA end is closer to TRBJ2-5. CDR1 SGDLS and CDR2 YYNGEE come from the germline V gene. CDR3 length equals 13 residues. The chain's CDR3 is CASGARLEETQYF. The CDR3 bases are TGTGCCAGCGGGGCCCGATTGGAGGAGACCCAGTACTTC.

V gene TRBV20-1 combines with J gene TRBJ2-3; TRBD2 is a possible D gene (5 bases). Germline CDR1 is DFQATT and CDR2 is SNEGSKA (reference sequence). The CDR3 covers 17 residues. Trimming pared 1 base from V and 2 bases from J, leaving 19 bases between. The CDR3 nucleotides are TGCAGTGCTAGAGGGAACCCTATAACGGGAAACACAGATACGCAGTATTTT. Residues: CSARGNPITGNTDTQYF.

The J gene is TRBJ2-1, the V gene TRBV20-1; 9 nucleotides match TRBD2. The germline CDR1 and CDR2 sequences are DFQATT and SNEGSKA (reference sequence). The ends lost 0 bases at V and 5 bases at J; junction bases unmatched: 14. The CDR3 extends over 18 amino acids. This CDR3 is CSARDRERGAFSHNEQFF. The CDR3 nucleotides are TGCAGTGCTAGAGATCGGGAGCGGGGGGCCTTTTCCCACAATGAGCAGTTCTTC.

This clonotype was found a few times. V is TRBV29-1 and J is TRBJ1-2; no definite D call. V lost 3 bases and J lost 3, with 14 bases in between. Looked up from germline, CDR1 is SQVTM and CDR2 is ANQGSEA. The CDR3 loop spans 14 amino acids. CDR3 DNA: TGCAGCGTTGATACGGAGGGTGGGGACTATGGCTACACCTTC. Protein sequence: CSVDTEGGDYGYTF.

The gene calls are TRBV27 and TRBJ2-5, with D unclear. Germline V gives CDR1 MNHEY, CDR2 SMNVEV (reference sequence). V shed 0 bases and J shed 1 base, with 12 bases lying between them. This CDR3 contains 16 residues. The CDR3 nucleotides are TGTGCCAGCAGTTTATCACGCGGTGTTGCCCAAGAGACCCAGTACTTC. Protein: CASSLSRGVAQETQYF.

This clonotype has more than one count but fewer than ten. The rearrangement links TRBV7-2 to TRBJ2-7; no clear D. The CDR3 covers 15 residues. Germline loops: CDR1 SGHTA, CDR2 FQGNSA. The germline V and J ends were trimmed by 2 bases and 2 bases, with 13 bases remaining between them. In DNA, the CDR3 is TGTGCCAGCAGCTTATCATCGCAGACGGCCTACGAGCAGTACTTC. Protein sequence: CASSLSSQTAYEQYF.

The CDR3 DNA reads as TGTGCCAGCAGCCCTATACCGAGGCCCCAAGAAGGGCAAGAGACCCAGTACTTC. Protein sequence: CASSPIPRPQEGQETQYF. The chain carries TRBV6-2 or TRBV6-3 and TRBJ2-5; D remains ambiguous. Germline V lookup: CDR1 MNHEY, CDR2 SVGEGT. V dropped 6 bases and J dropped 2 bases, with 25 bases sitting between them. There are 18 residues in the CDR3.

The chain couples TRBV28 to TRBJ2-1; D not resolved. The CDR3 is made up of 12 amino acids. Trimming took 7 bases from V and 7 from J, leaving 11 bases between them. Per the germline V gene, CDR1 is MDHEN and CDR2 is SYDVKM. CDR3 residues: CASKGSENEQFF. The CDR3 coding sequence is TGTGCCAGCAAAGGGTCGGAGAATGAGCAGTTCTTC.

A word on this clonotype: One end of the junction does not line up with germline, which may come from a read error. V is TRBV20-1 and J is TRBJ2-7, with 13 bases fitting TRBD2. Germline CDR1 and CDR2: DFQATT and SNEGSKA (reference sequence). The CDR3 contains 14 residues. CDR3 bases: TGCAGTGCTTTTACTAGCGGGGGGGCCCATGAGCGGTACTTC. As protein: CSAFTSGGAHERYF.

The rearrangement joins TRBV12-3 or TRBV12-4 to TRBJ2-3; 7 bases align to TRBD2. The CDR3 has 14 amino acids. Losses at the gene ends were 5 bases for V and 6 bases for J; bases not matched to a gene: 8. The CDR3 sequence is CASSVGAGRDTQYF. The CDR3 region has the DNA TGTGCCAGCAGTGTCGGAGCGGGGCGGGATACGCAGTATTTT.

This clonotype has only a few counts. V is TRBV2 and J is TRBJ2-1; D is unresolved. V lost 8 bases, J lost 0 bases, and 8 bases lay in between. The CDR3 is made up of 13 amino acids. Germline-derived CDR1 and CDR2 are SNHLY and FYNNEI. The CDR3 region has the DNA TGTGCCAGCGGGATTATCTCCTACAATGAGCAGTTCTTC. Translating gives CASGIISYNEQFF. Looking up the rest from reference TRBV2 and TRBJ2-1 gives the full variable domain: EPEVTQTPSHQVTQMGQEVILRCVPISNHLYFYWYRQILGQKVEFLVSFYNNEISEKSEIFDDQFSVERPDGSNFTLKIRSTKLEDSAMYFCASGIISYNEQFFGPGTRLTVL.

This clonotype was counted a few times. This chain connects TRBV27 to TRBJ1-5; D unresolved. This CDR3 region has 14 residues. Trimming shortened V by 0 bases and J by 3 bases, and 6 bases separated the two germline ends. CDR1 is MNHEY, CDR2 SMNVEV, per germline (reference sequence). CDR3 nucleotide sequence: TGTGCCAGCAGTTTATCAGGGTTCAATCAGCCCCAGCATTTT. The encoded protein is CASSLSGFNQPQHF.